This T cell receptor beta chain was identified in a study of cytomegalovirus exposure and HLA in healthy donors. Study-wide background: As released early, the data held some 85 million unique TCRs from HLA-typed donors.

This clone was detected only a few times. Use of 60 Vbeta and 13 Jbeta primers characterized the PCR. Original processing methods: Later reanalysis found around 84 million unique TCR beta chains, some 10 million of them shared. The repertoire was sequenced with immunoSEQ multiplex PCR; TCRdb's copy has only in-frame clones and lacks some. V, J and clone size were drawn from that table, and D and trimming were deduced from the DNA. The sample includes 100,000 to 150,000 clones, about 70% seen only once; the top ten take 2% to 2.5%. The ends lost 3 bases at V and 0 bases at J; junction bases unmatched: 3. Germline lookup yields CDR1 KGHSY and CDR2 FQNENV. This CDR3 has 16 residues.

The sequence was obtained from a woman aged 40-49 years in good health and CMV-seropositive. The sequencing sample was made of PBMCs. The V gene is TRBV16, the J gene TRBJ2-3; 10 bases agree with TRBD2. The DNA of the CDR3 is TGTGCCAGCAGCCAGGGACTAGCGACAAGCACAGATACGCAGTATTTT. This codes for CASSQGLATSTDTQYF.